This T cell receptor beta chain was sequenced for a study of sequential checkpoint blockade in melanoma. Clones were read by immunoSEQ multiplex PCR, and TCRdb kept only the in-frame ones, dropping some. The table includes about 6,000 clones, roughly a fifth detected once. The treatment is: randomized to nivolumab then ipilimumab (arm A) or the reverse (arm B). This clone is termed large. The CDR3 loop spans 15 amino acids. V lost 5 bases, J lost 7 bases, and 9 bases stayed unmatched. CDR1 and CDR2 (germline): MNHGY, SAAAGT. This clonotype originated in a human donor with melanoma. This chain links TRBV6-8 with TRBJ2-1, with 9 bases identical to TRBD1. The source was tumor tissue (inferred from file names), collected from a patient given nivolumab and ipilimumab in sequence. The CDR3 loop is CASSVYRGLGNEQFF. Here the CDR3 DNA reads TGTGCCAGCAGTGTATACAGGGGGCTCGGAAATGAGCAGTTCTTC.